What follows are 7 T cell receptor beta chains derived from one specimen sequenced in a study of cytomegalovirus exposure and HLA in healthy donors. PCR primers comprised 60 Vbeta and 13 Jbeta primers. Method: immunoSEQ multiplex PCR; TCRdb's copy keeps in-frame clones and lacks some. The table shows 100,000 to 150,000 clones, with roughly 83% occurring only once. The sequencing input was PBMCs. The source of these receptors is a man in his late teens or twenties in good health and CMV-seropositive.

V is TRBV7-6 and J is TRBJ1-1; TRBD1 is a possible D gene (5 bases). The CDR3 has 14 amino acids. V was cut by 1 base and J by 4 bases, with 10 bases left in between. Germline V lookup: CDR1 SGHVS, CDR2 FNYEAQ. Here the CDR3 DNA reads TGTGCCAGCAGCTTAGGTCAGGGAAGCACTGAAGCTTTCTTT. Its protein is CASSLGQGSTEAFF.

The chain uses TRBV7-9 and TRBJ1-5, with 9 bases matching TRBD1. Looked up from germline, CDR1 is SEHNR and CDR2 is FQNEAQ (reference sequence). J gave up 4 bases and V 11 bases, and 9 bases lay outside the gene matches. This CDR3 is built from 14 residues. The CDR3 here is CASSPGQGNQPQHF. In nucleotides, the CDR3 is TGTGCCTCCTCACCGGGACAGGGTAATCAGCCCCAGCATTTT.

This clone was counted a single time. The V gene is TRBV5-6, the J gene TRBJ2-1, with D perhaps matching TRBD2 (5 bases). V lost 2 bases and J 6 bases, leaving 9 bases between the germline ends. The CDR3 runs 13 residues. CDR1 and CDR2 from the germline V gene are SGHDT and YYEEEE. In DNA form, the CDR3 reads TGTGCCAGCAGCTTAAGAGGAGGCAATGAGCAGTTCTTC. Its protein is CASSLRGGNEQFF.

The chain links TRBV5-6 to TRBJ2-5, with 8 nucleotides matching TRBD1. Near its end, the DNA agrees better with TRBJ2-7, so the J call may be wrong. This CDR3 is built from 14 residues. CDR1 SGHDT and CDR2 YYEEEE come from the germline V gene. The CDR3 coding sequence is TGTGCCAGCAGCGACAGGGGAACCCACTACGAGCAGTACTTC. Its protein product is CASSDRGTHYEQYF.

V gene TRBV7-9 combines with J gene TRBJ1-2; D unresolved. The V and J ends lost 5 bases and 5 bases respectively, with 18 bases between them. The germline V gene has CDR1 SEHNR and CDR2 FQNEAQ (reference sequence). The CDR3 runs to 15 residues. The CDR3 DNA reads TGTGCCAGCAGCCCGGGATTTTACGGAGTTTATGGCTACACCTTC. Protein sequence: CASSPGFYGVYGYTF.

The genes are TRBV5-1 and TRBJ2-7, with no clear D. Germline-derived CDR1 and CDR2 are SGHRS and YFSETQ. The CDR3 is made up of 14 amino acids. Trimming took 0 bases from V and 3 from J, leaving 10 bases between them. The CDR3 sequence is CASSLESPNYEQYF. The DNA of the CDR3 is TGCGCCAGCAGCTTGGAATCCCCAAACTACGAGCAGTACTTC.

The gene calls are TRBV5-1 and TRBJ2-3; D ambiguous. The CDR3 sequence is 14 residues long. Per the germline V gene, CDR1 is SGHRS and CDR2 is YFSETQ. V was pared by 4 bases and J by 3 bases, with 12 bases between. As DNA, the CDR3 is TGCGCCAGCAGCCCCTCGACTGGGACAGATACGCAGTATTTT. Translated: CASSPSTGTDTQYF.